Each of the 11 T cell receptor beta chains below was sequenced from the same sample in a study of OX40 agonist ivuxolimab in advanced cancers. Library preparation used the immunoSEQ multiplex PCR assay. TCRdb took this table from immuneACCESS and kept in-frame rearrangements with V and J called. Such tables lack part of the clones; where checked against another copy, unresolved V genes explain under half of the gap, and the rest is unexplained. The sample table holds roughly 70,000 clones, of which approximately 90% were seen once. Roughly 0.5% of the sample rests with the top ten. The material sequenced was CD4+ or CD8+ T cells sorted from blood, taken in a trial of the OX40 agonist ivuxolimab. The receptors originated from an adult with an advanced solid tumor such as melanoma, head and neck, liver or kidney cancer.

This sequence joins TRBV11-2 and TRBJ1-5; D not certain. V lost 4 bases to trimming and J lost 2 bases, with 6 bases between them. There are 13 residues in the CDR3. Germline loops: CDR1 SGHAT, CDR2 FQNNGV. This chain's CDR3 is CASSYQGNQPQHF. In nucleotides, the CDR3 is TGTGCCAGCAGCTACCAGGGCAATCAGCCCCAGCATTTT.

J is TRBJ1-1 and V is TRBV5-4; 11 nucleotides align to TRBD1. Losses at the gene ends were 4 bases for V and 3 bases for J; bases not matched to a gene: 2. Germline CDR1 SGHNT, CDR2 YYREEE (reference sequence). The CDR3 runs 14 residues. The CDR3 bases are TGTGCCAGCAGCGCGGACAGGGGGCACACTGAAGCTTTCTTT. Its protein product is CASSADRGHTEAFF. Combining the CDR3 with reference TRBV5-4 and TRBJ1-1 gives the whole variable domain ETGVTQSPTHLIKTRGQQVTLRCSSQSGHNTVSWYQQALGQGPQFIFQYYREEENGRGNFPPRFSGLQFPNYSSELNVNALELDDSALYLCASSADRGHTEAFFGQGTRLTVV.

The chain couples TRBV5-4 to TRBJ2-6; unclear D gene. The CDR3 spans 17 residues. V lost 4 bases and J 0 bases, leaving 14 bases between the germline ends. Germline assignment: CDR1 SGHNT and CDR2 YYREEE (reference sequence). CDR3 DNA sequence: TGTGCCAGCAGCCCTCCGACCCCGAGCTCTGGGGCCAACGTCCTGACTTTC. This sequence encodes CASSPPTPSSGANVLTF.

The chain recombines TRBV6-1 with TRBJ1-1; no clear D. V was trimmed by 2 bases and J by 7 bases, leaving 14 bases between them. Germline CDR1 MNHNS, CDR2 SASEGT. The CDR3 totals 14 residues. The CDR3: CASSERFQLGEAFF. DNA of the CDR3: TGTGCCAGCAGTGAAAGGTTCCAGCTGGGTGAAGCTTTCTTT.

The V call is TRBV30, the J call TRBJ1-1; D perhaps matches TRBD1 (5 bases). This CDR3 spans 14 amino acids. V lost 1 base, J lost 5 bases, and 14 bases lay in between. Germline lookup yields CDR1 GTSNPN and CDR2 SVGIG (reference sequence). The CDR3 here is CAWSGLSWGTEAFF. The CDR3 DNA is TGTGCCTGGAGTGGTTTGTCCTGGGGGACTGAAGCTTTCTTT.

The chain links TRBV4-1 to TRBJ2-1; D call uncertain. V lost 1 base and J lost 2, with 18 bases in between. Germline-derived CDR1 and CDR2 are MGHRA and YSYEKL. This CDR3 region has 18 residues. CDR3 loop: CASSQVLTPVGPYNEQFF. CDR3 DNA: TGCGCCAGCAGCCAAGTCCTTACTCCTGTTGGGCCCTACAATGAGCAGTTCTTC.

The gene calls are TRBV21-1 and TRBJ2-1; TRBD1, the D gene given by the table, was not confirmed from the DNA. TRBV21-1 is classified as a pseudogene. This CDR3 has 16 amino acids. As DNA, the CDR3 is TGTGCCAGCAGCAAATCAGCAGCAGGGTCGAAGAATGAGCAGTTCTTC. Translated: CASSKSAAGSKNEQFF.

V usage is TRBV30 and J usage is TRBJ2-5, with 7 bases identical to TRBD2. Germline CDR1 and CDR2: GTSNPN and SVGIG (reference sequence). Trimming at V came to 5 bases and at J to 5 bases, leaving 5 bases not matched to a gene. CDR3 length: 12 residues. The CDR3 sequence is CAWGRGTETQYF. CDR3 nucleotide sequence: TGTGCCTGGGGGCGGGGGACGGAGACCCAGTACTTC.

This sequence joins TRBV5-6 and TRBJ2-3, with 10 positions matching TRBD2. CDR1 is SGHDT, CDR2 YYEEEE, per germline. The CDR3 has 16 residues. The ends lost 0 bases at V and 5 bases at J; junction bases unmatched: 6. CDR3 amino acids: CASSLGLAGWEDTQYF. The CDR3 nucleotides are TGTGCCAGCAGCTTGGGACTAGCGGGCTGGGAAGATACGCAGTATTTT.

V gene TRBV14 combines with J gene TRBJ2-1; 9 nucleotides align to TRBD2. Germline V gene data show CDR1 as SGHDN and CDR2 as FVKESK. This CDR3 contains 15 residues. The J segment lost 3 bases and the V segment lost 4 bases, leaving 4 bases of the junction unmatched. The CDR3 loop is CASSLTSGFYNEQFF. CDR3 nucleotide sequence: TGTGCCAGCAGCCTTACTAGCGGGTTCTACAATGAGCAGTTCTTC.

The rearrangement uses TRBV18 and TRBJ2-2; 15 bases are shared with TRBD2. CDR1 is KGHSH and CDR2 is LQKENI in the germline V gene. J lost 4 bases, V lost 3 bases, and 6 bases had no gene match. The CDR3 length is 18 residues. The CDR3 DNA reads as TGTGCCAGCTCACCTTTGGGACTAGCGGGAGGAAGCACCGGGGAGCTGTTTTTT. Amino acid sequence: CASSPLGLAGGSTGELFF.